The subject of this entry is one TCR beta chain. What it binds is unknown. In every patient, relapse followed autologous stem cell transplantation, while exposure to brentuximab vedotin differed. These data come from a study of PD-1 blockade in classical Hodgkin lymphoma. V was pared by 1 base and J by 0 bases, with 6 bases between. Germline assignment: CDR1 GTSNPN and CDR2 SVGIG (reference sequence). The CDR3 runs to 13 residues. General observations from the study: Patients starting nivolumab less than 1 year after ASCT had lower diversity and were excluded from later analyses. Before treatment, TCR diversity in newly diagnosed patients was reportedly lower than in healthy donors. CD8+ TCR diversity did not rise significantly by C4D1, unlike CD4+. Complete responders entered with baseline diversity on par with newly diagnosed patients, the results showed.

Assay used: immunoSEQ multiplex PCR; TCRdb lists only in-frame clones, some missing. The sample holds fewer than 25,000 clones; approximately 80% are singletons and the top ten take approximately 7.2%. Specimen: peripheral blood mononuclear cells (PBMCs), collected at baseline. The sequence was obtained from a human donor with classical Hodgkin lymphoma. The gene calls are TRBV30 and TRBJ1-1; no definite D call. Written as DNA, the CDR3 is TGTGCCTGGAGTGATAATATGAACACTGAAGCTTTCTTT. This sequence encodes CAWSDNMNTEAFF.